Shown below are 23 T cell receptor beta chains from a single sample sequenced in a study of shared clonotypes between healthy human individuals. Libraries were prepared by immunoSEQ multiplex PCR; TCRdb keeps only in-frame clonotypes and omits some of them. Of 1,500,000 or so clones in the sample, less than 99% were seen once. Specimen: naive CD4+ T cells sorted from blood. Specified subset: CD45RA+ positively selected. The receptors shown here come from a man in his thirties or forties in good health.

The chain employs TRBV12-5 and TRBJ2-1; D might be TRBD1 (5 bases). The germline V and J ends were trimmed by 3 bases and 5 bases, with 8 bases remaining between them. Germline CDR1 LGHNT, CDR2 FRNRAP. This CDR3 is built from 13 residues. CDR3 sequence (DNA): TGTGCTAGTGGTTTTCGACAGAACAATGAGCAGTTCTTC. This encodes CASGFRQNNEQFF. Drawing the rest from reference TRBV12-5 and TRBJ2-1, the complete variable domain is DARVTQTPRHKVTEMGQEVTMRCQPILGHNTVFWYRQTMMQGLELLAYFRNRAPLDDSGMPKDRFSAEMPDATLATLKIQPSEPRDSAVYFCASGFRQNNEQFFGPGTRLTVL.

This clone appeared once. The chain links TRBV11-2 to TRBJ2-3; 11 nucleotides match TRBD2. The CDR3 runs to 18 residues. V dropped 5 bases and J dropped 1; count of bases not matched to a gene: 11. In germline, CDR1 is SGHAT, CDR2 FQNNGV. CDR3 nucleotides: TGTGCCAGCAGCCCTGGGAACAGGGGACTAGCGGGCACAGATACGCAGTATTTT. Translation gives CASSPGNRGLAGTDTQYF.

This sequence joins TRBV9 and TRBJ2-3, with a possible D match to TRBD1 (6 bases). Trimming stripped 0 bases from V and 1 base from J, with 12 bases between. There are 16 residues in the CDR3. CDR1 and CDR2 from the germline V gene are SGDLS and YYNGEE. The CDR3 here is CASSVAGQPRTDTQYF. CDR3 nucleotide sequence: TGTGCCAGCAGCGTAGCAGGACAGCCCCGCACAGATACGCAGTATTTT.

The chain recombines TRBV6-5 with TRBJ2-7; 8 nucleotides match TRBD1. This CDR3 contains 13 residues. With 10 bases clipped from V and 4 bases from J, the junction kept 9 bases outside the gene matches. The germline gives CDR1 MNHEY, CDR2 SVGAGI. The DNA of the CDR3 is TGTGCCACCCAACACGGACAGGGTTACGAGCAGTACTTC. It codes for CATQHGQGYEQYF.

The chain is built from TRBV5-4 and TRBJ1-5, with unresolved D. Germline assignment: CDR1 SGHNT and CDR2 YYREEE (reference sequence). This CDR3 is 14 amino acids long. V lost 2 bases and J lost 4, with 10 bases in between. The CDR3 loop reads CASSFGVGNQPQHF. CDR3 coding DNA: TGTGCCAGCAGCTTTGGGGTTGGGAATCAGCCCCAGCATTTT.

CDR3 residues: CASSPGRGAGANVLTF. CDR3 DNA sequence: TGTGCCAGCAGCCCAGGTCGGGGGGCTGGGGCCAACGTCCTGACTTTC. The chain is built from TRBV7-9 and TRBJ2-6, with TRBD2 matching 7 bases. The CDR3 contains 16 residues. CDR1 is SEHNR, CDR2 FQNEAQ, per germline (reference sequence). Trimming at V came to 5 bases and at J to 2 bases, leaving 6 bases not matched to a gene.

The rearrangement uses TRBV28 and TRBJ2-7; 9 bases fit TRBD2. The CDR3 spans 14 residues. Germline trimming cut 8 bases from V and 6 bases from J; bases unmatched to any gene: 11. CDR1 and CDR2 from the germline V gene are MDHEN and SYDVKM. The CDR3 sequence is CASLLAGGGVEQYF. CDR3 nucleotide sequence: TGTGCCAGCCTTCTTGCGGGAGGGGGAGTCGAGCAGTACTTC.

The rearrangement links TRBV28 to TRBJ1-5; 8 positions match TRBD1. The V gene end was trimmed by 5 bases and the J gene end by 5 bases; junction bases not matched to a gene: 5. Germline CDR1 MDHEN, CDR2 SYDVKM. This CDR3 contains 14 residues. This chain's CDR3 is CASSPRDRYQPQHF. DNA of the CDR3: TGTGCCAGCAGTCCACGGGACAGGTATCAGCCCCAGCATTTT.

The CDR3 DNA sequence: TGTGCCAGCAGCCAAGACAGGGGATGGAAAAATGAAAAACTGTTTTTT. Translation gives CASSQDRGWKNEKLFF. The V gene is TRBV4-2, the J gene TRBJ1-4; tentatively, D is TRBD1 (6 bases). CDR1 and CDR2 from the germline V gene are LGHNA and YNFKEQ. Trimming cost V 0 bases and J 5 bases, with 13 bases left between them. The CDR3 runs 16 residues.

This chain connects TRBV7-9 to TRBJ2-2; the D call may be TRBD1 or TRBD2 (6 bases each). V was clipped by 5 bases and J by 1 base, with 20 bases between them. There are 18 residues in the CDR3. Germline V gene lookup returns CDR1 SEHNR and CDR2 FQNEAQ (reference sequence). The CDR3 region is CASSVAGHLVLNTGELFF. The DNA for the CDR3 is TGTGCCAGCAGCGTCGCGGGACACCTCGTCCTGAACACCGGGGAGCTGTTTTTT.

Written as DNA, the CDR3 is TGTGCCAGTAGTATAGTGGGACAGGCAAACACTGAAGCTTTCTTT. Encoded protein: CASSIVGQANTEAFF. This chain joins TRBV19 and TRBJ1-1, with 8 bases fitting TRBD1. The trim removed 1 base at V and 2 bases at J, leaving 3 bases unmatched. This CDR3 comprises 15 residues. Germline V gene data show CDR1 as LNHDA and CDR2 as SQIVND (reference sequence).

The chain recombines TRBV5-4 with TRBJ2-2; 8 positions agree with TRBD2. Germline V lookup: CDR1 SGHNT, CDR2 YYREEE (reference sequence). After removal of 2 bases from V and 4 bases from J, the junction contained 4 bases not matched to a gene. This CDR3 has 15 amino acids. The CDR3 loop is CASSFGGRTTGELFF. The CDR3 region has the DNA TGTGCCAGCAGCTTTGGCGGGAGGACCACCGGGGAGCTGTTTTTT. The variable domain in full, with the rest retrieved from reference TRBV5-4 and TRBJ2-2, is ETGVTQSPTHLIKTRGQQVTLRCSSQSGHNTVSWYQQALGQGPQFIFQYYREEENGRGNFPPRFSGLQFPNYSSELNVNALELDDSALYLCASSFGGRTTGELFFGEGSRLTVL.

Worth noting for this clone: An end of the junction differs from the germline gene, which may be a read error. V is TRBV5-6 and J is TRBJ2-5; 10 nucleotides agree with TRBD2. The CDR3 runs 14 residues. Germline V gives CDR1 SGHDT, CDR2 YYEEEE. The CDR3 region is CASSLGLAGAAGHF. DNA for the CDR3: TGTGCCAGCAGCTTGGGGCTAGCGGGAGCCGCGGGGCACTTC.

The J gene is TRBJ1-3, the V gene TRBV7-2, with TRBD1 matching 9 bases. CDR1 SGHTA and CDR2 FQGNSA come from the germline V gene. With 1 base clipped from V and 3 bases from J, the junction kept 4 bases outside the gene matches. This CDR3 is 16 amino acids long. CDR3 residues: CASSLDGTGFGNTIYF. Here the CDR3 DNA reads TGTGCCAGCAGCTTAGACGGGACAGGGTTTGGAAACACCATATATTTT. The complete variable domain, with remaining parts taken from reference TRBV7-2 and TRBJ1-3, reads GAGVSQSPSNKVTEKGKDVELRCDPISGHTALYWYRQSLGQGLEFLIYFQGNSAPDKSGLPSDRFSAERTGGSVSTLTIQRTQQEDSAVYLCASSLDGTGFGNTIYFGEGSWLTVV.

Concerning this clone: The sample contains more than one DNA sequence encoding this CDR3. For the CDR3, the DNA is TGCGCCAGCAGCTTGGAGTACGAGCAGTACTTC. Its protein product is CASSLEYEQYF. This chain links TRBV5-1 with TRBJ2-7; D gene unclear. The CDR3 is 11 amino acids. The V gene's germline CDR1 is SGHRS and CDR2 YFSETQ. V gave up 0 bases and J gave up 4 bases, with 2 bases separating them.

About this clone itself: The sample contains more than one DNA sequence encoding this CDR3. The chain has TRBV18 and TRBJ2-7; D is perhaps TRBD2 (5 bases). Deletions cut 3 bases from V and 1 base from J, with 7 bases between. The length of the CDR3 is 13 residues. CDR1 is KGHSH and CDR2 is LQKENI in the germline V gene. The CDR3 coding sequence is TGTGCCAGCTCACCGGAGGTGTCCTACGAGCAGTACTTC. Its translation: CASSPEVSYEQYF.

The rearrangement joins TRBV5-1 to TRBJ2-5, with D uncertain. Trimming shortened V by 4 bases and J by 3 bases, and 13 bases separated the two germline ends. The CDR3 is made up of 14 amino acids. Germline V gene data show CDR1 as SGHRS and CDR2 as YFSETQ. The CDR3 spells CASSPITTEETQYF. The CDR3 nucleotides read TGCGCCAGCAGCCCGATCACTACCGAAGAGACCCAGTACTTC.

J is TRBJ2-1 and V is TRBV11-2; 10 nucleotides line up with TRBD2. The V gene's germline CDR1 is SGHAT and CDR2 FQNNGV. V shed 5 bases, J shed 5 bases, and the junction held 9 bases outside the gene matches. The CDR3 runs 16 residues. The DNA of the CDR3 is TGTGCCAGCAGCGTTCTCCTAGCGGGAGCGCACAATGAGCAGTTCTTC. Translated, it gives CASSVLLAGAHNEQFF.

V is TRBV2 and J is TRBJ2-7; D gene uncertain. Trimming cost V 7 bases and J 2 bases, with 12 bases left between them. The CDR3 spans 13 residues. The germline V gene has CDR1 SNHLY and CDR2 FYNNEI. The CDR3 DNA sequence: TGTGCCAGCAAGGGCACAGTGGCCTACGAGCAGTACTTC. This gives the protein CASKGTVAYEQYF.

The rearrangement links TRBV7-3 to TRBJ1-3, with a tentative D call TRBD1 (5 bases). The CDR3 has 14 residues. The V and J ends lost 4 bases and 3 bases respectively, with 10 bases between them. CDR1 is SGHTA and CDR2 is FQGTGA in the germline V gene. CDR3 protein: CASSSSGVGNTIYF. CDR3 bases: TGTGCCAGCAGCTCTTCGGGGGTTGGAAACACCATATATTTT.

The rearrangement joins TRBV9 to TRBJ2-5; possible D gene TRBD1, 5 bases. Germline CDR1 is SGDLS and CDR2 is YYNGEE. V was trimmed by 2 bases and J by 4 bases, leaving 18 bases between them. The CDR3 totals 16 residues. The CDR3 DNA is TGTGCCAGCAGCGTCCAGGGTCTCGCTACAAGAGAGACCCAGTACTTC. Translation gives CASSVQGLATRETQYF. The full variable domain, completed using reference TRBV9 and TRBJ2-5, is DSGVTQTPKHLITATGQRVTLRCSPRSGDLSVYWYQQSLDQGLQFLIQYYNGEERAKGNILERFSAQQFPDLHSELNLSSLELGDSALYFCASSVQGLATRETQYFGPGTRLLVL.

The V call is TRBV7-2, the J call TRBJ1-1; D ambiguous. Germline loops: CDR1 SGHTA, CDR2 FQGNSA. This CDR3 comprises 15 residues. The V and J ends lost 0 bases and 0 bases respectively, with 8 bases between them. The CDR3 here is CASSLAARMNTEAFF. As DNA, the CDR3 is TGTGCCAGCAGCTTAGCGGCCCGCATGAACACTGAAGCTTTCTTT.

The chain has TRBV18 and TRBJ2-5, with D possibly matching TRBD1 (5 bases). V shed 2 bases and J shed 0 bases, with 10 bases lying between them. Germline-derived CDR1 and CDR2 are KGHSH and LQKENI. The CDR3 has 15 residues. In DNA form, the CDR3 reads TGTGCCAGCTCACCAGTGGCAGGGAACCAAGAGACCCAGTACTTC. This gives the protein CASSPVAGNQETQYF.